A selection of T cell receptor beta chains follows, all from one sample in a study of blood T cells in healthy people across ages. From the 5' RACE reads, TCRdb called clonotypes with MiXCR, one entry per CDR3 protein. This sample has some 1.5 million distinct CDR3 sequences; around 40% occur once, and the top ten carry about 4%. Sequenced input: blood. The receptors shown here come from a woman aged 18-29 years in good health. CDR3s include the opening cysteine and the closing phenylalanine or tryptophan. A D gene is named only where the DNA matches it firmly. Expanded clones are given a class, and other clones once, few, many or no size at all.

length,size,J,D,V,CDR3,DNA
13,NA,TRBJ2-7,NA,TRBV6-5,CASSDSMRYEQYF,TGTGCCAGCAGTGACTCGATGCGGTACGAGCAGTACTTC
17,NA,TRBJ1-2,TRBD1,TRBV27,CASSSWVLGQGVPGYTF,TGTGCCAGCAGCTCTTGGGTATTGGGACAGGGAGTACCCGGCTACACCTTC
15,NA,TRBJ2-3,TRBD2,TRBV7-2,CASSLAGGPSDTQYF,TGTGCCAGCAGCCTAGCGGGAGGGCCCTCGGATACGCAGTATTTT
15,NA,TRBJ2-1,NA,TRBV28,CASSFPGLIPHEQFF,TGTGCCAGCAGTTTCCCCGGACTCATCCCCCATGAGCAGTTCTTC
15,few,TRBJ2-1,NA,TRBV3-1,CASSRDSGAYNEQFF,TGTGCCAGCAGCCGGGATAGCGGAGCATACAATGAGCAGTTCTTC
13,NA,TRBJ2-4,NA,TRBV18,CASSATDQNIQYF,TGTGCCAGCTCAGCTACGGACCAAAACATTCAGTACTTC
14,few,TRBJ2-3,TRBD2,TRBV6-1,CASTSGGITDTQYF,TGTGCCAGCACTAGCGGGGGGATCACAGATACGCAGTATTTT
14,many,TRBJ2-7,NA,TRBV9,CASSVGEVTYEQYF,TGTGCCAGCAGCGTAGGGGAAGTGACTTACGAGCAGTACTTC
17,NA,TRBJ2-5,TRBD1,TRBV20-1,CSARDEPGQRPYNEQYF,TGCAGTGCTAGAGATGAACCGGGACAGAGGCCCTACAATGAGCAGTACTTC
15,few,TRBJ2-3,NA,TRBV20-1,CSARDLARTTDTQYF,TGCAGTGCTAGAGATCTAGCGAGGACCACAGATACGCAGTATTTT
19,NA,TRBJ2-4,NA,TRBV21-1,CASSNRENFTSIAKNIQYF,TGTGCCAGCAGCAATCGGGAAAACTTTACCTCTATAGCCAAAAACATTCAGTACTTC
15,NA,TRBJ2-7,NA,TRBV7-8,CASSPRGTVSYEQYF,TGTGCCAGCAGCCCCCGGGGGACCGTCTCCTACGAGCAGTACTTC
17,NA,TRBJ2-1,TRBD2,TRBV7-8,CASSLGRGGSPYNEQFF,TGTGCCAGCAGCTTAGGGAGAGGCGGGAGCCCCTACAATGAGCAGTTCTTC
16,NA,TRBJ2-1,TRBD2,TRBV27,CASNLYGTSVYNEQFF,TGTGCCAGCAATTTATATGGGACTAGCGTATACAATGAGCAGTTCTTC
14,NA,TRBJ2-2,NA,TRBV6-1,CASSEGPYTGELFF,TGTGCCAGCAGTGAAGGTCCATACACCGGGGAGCTGTTTTTT
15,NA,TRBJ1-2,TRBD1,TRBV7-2,CASSQGGAGGYGYTF,TGTGCCAGCAGCCAGGGCGGGGCAGGGGGATATGGCTACACCTTC
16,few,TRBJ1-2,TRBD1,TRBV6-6,CASSYFKGQGHYGYTF,TGTGCCAGCAGTTACTTTAAAGGACAGGGGCACTATGGCTACACCTTC
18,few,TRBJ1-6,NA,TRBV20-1,CSARDSAGTPFYNSPLHF,TGCAGTGCTAGAGATTCCGCCGGGACACCGTTCTATAATTCACCCCTCCACTTT
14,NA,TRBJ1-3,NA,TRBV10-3,CAISGTDSGNTIYF,TGTGCCATCAGTGGGACGGACTCTGGAAACACCATATATTTT
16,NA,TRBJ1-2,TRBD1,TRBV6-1,CASSVGQGEANYGYTF,TGTGCCAGCAGTGTCGGACAGGGAGAAGCTAACTATGGCTACACCTTC
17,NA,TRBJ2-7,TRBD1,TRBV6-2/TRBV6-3,CASSYVIRTGDPYEQYF,TGTGCCAGCAGTTACGTCATCCGGACAGGGGATCCCTACGAGCAGTACTTC
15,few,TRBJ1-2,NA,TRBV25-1,CASSLWEGGYYGYTF,TGTGCCAGCAGTTTGTGGGAGGGGGGATACTATGGCTACACCTTC
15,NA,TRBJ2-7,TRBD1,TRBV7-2,CASSFGTGIYNEQYF,TGTGCCAGCAGCTTCGGGACAGGGATTTACAATGAGCAGTACTTC
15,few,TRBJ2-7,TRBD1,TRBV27,CASSSPGQLVYEQYF,TGTGCCAGCAGTTCGCCGGGACAGCTTGTCTACGAGCAGTACTTC
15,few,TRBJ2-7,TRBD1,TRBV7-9,CASSPRGTASYEQYF,TGTGCCAGCAGCCCACGAGGGACAGCTTCCTACGAGCAGTACTTC
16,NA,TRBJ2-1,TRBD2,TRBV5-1,CASRGLAGGLDIEQFF,TGCGCCAGCCGAGGACTAGCGGGAGGGCTGGACATTGAGCAGTTCTTC
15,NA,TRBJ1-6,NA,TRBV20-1,CSVNGGAAYNSPLHF,TGCAGTGTCAATGGGGGGGCGGCTTATAATTCACCCCTCCACTTT
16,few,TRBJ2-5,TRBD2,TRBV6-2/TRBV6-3,CASSQGLAGVSETQYF,TGTGCCAGCAGTCAAGGACTAGCAGGTGTTTCGGAGACCCAGTACTTC
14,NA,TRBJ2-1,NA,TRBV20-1,CSARESRSYNEQFF,TGCAGTGCTCGCGAATCCCGCTCCTACAATGAGCAGTTCTTC
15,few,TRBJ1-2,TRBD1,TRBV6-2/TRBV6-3,CASIASGQGADGYTF,TGTGCCAGCATTGCCTCGGGACAGGGGGCGGATGGCTACACCTTC
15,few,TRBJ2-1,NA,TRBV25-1,CASSENGGPYNEQFF,TGTGCCAGCAGTGAAAACGGGGGACCCTACAATGAGCAGTTCTTC
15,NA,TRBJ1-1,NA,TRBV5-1,CASSSLGGGGTEAFF,TGCGCCAGCAGCTCCCTCGGGGGAGGTGGCACTGAAGCTTTCTTT
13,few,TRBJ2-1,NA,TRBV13,CASSLGVGTEQFF,TGTGCCAGCAGCTTAGGGGTGGGCACAGAGCAGTTCTTC
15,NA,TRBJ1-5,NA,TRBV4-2,CASSQAGTTVQPQHF,TGTGCCAGCAGCCAGGCCGGGACAACAGTTCAGCCCCAGCATTTT
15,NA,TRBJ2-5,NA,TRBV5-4,CASSQTPGAQETQYF,TGTGCCAGCAGCCAGACCCCAGGGGCGCAGGAGACCCAGTACTTC
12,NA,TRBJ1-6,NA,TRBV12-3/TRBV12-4,CASSKVNSPLHF,TGTGCCAGCAGCAAGGTGAATTCACCCCTCCACTTT
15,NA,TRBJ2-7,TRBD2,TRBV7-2,CASRVSGSTYNEQYF,TGTGCCAGCAGGGTTAGCGGGAGTACATACAATGAGCAGTACTTC
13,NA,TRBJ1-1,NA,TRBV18,CASSFSDNTEAFF,TGTGCCAGCTCATTTTCGGACAACACTGAAGCTTTCTTT
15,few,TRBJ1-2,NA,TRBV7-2,CASSLSPNRVDGYTF,TGTGCCAGCAGCTTAAGCCCGAACAGGGTCGATGGCTACACCTTC
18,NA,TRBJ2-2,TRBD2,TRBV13,CASSVTGTSVANTGELFF,TGTGCCAGCAGCGTAACCGGGACTAGCGTCGCGAACACCGGGGAGCTGTTTTTT
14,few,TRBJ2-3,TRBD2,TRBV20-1,CSATGRGSTDTQYF,TGCAGTGCTACCGGGCGGGGGAGCACAGATACGCAGTATTTT
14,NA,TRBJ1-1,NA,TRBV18,CASSATGRGQEAFF,TGTGCCAGCTCAGCAACGGGCCGGGGACAAGAAGCTTTCTTT
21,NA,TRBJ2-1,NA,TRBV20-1,CSARLEIIPGQGFSSYNEQFF,TGCAGTGCTAGACTAGAGATAATACCGGGACAAGGGTTTAGCTCCTACAATGAGCAGTTCTTC
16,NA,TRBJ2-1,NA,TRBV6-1,CASSEVPALTGHEQFF,TGTGCCAGCAGTGAGGTCCCAGCCCTGACAGGCCATGAGCAGTTCTTC
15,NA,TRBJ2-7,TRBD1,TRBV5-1,CASSTYPGQSYEQYF,TGCGCCAGCAGCACCTACCCGGGACAGTCCTACGAGCAGTACTTC
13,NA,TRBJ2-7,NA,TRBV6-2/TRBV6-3,CASSTMGHWEQYF,TGTGCCAGCAGTACCATGGGACATTGGGAGCAGTACTTC
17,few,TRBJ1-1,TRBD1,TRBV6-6,CASSYRGTGLSGTEAFF,TGTGCCAGCAGTTACCGCGGGACAGGACTCTCGGGCACTGAAGCTTTCTTT
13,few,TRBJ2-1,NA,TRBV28,CASSFIRADEQFF,TGTGCCAGCAGTTTCATTAGGGCCGATGAGCAGTTCTTC
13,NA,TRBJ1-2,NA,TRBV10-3,CAISGNPGDGYTF,TGTGCCATCAGTGGGAATCCAGGGGATGGCTACACCTTC
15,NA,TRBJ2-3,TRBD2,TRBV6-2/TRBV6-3,CASSYYSGSTDTQYF,TGTGCCAGCAGTTACTATAGCGGGAGCACAGATACGCAGTATTTT
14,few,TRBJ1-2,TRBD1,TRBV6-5,CASRPGDRARGYTF,TGTGCCAGCAGGCCTGGGGACAGGGCTCGAGGCTACACCTTC